These T cell receptor beta chains were read from a single sample in a study of CD8 T cells in Susac syndrome. In TCRdb, the immunoSEQ multiplex PCR reads were re-called with MiXCR into one record per CDR3 protein. The sample contains fewer than 350,000 distinct CDR3 sequences, about 90% of which appear only once. Sequencing was carried out using CD4+ T cells from PBMCs. The origin of the receptors is a human donor with multiple sclerosis. CDR3s leave out the opening cysteine and the closing phenylalanine or tryptophan. Some rows have no size entry. The others give once, few or many, or a class for an expanded clone.

V: TRBV7-2
size: NA
J: TRBJ1-6
CDR3: ASRQAPRYNSPLH

V: TRBV7-3
size: once
J: TRBJ2-3
CDR3: ATGADYTDTQY

V: TRBV6-6
size: NA
J: TRBJ1-2
CDR3: ASSLTSRGTLYGYT

V: TRBV7-3
size: NA
J: TRBJ2-1
CDR3: ASSLNGREQF

V: TRBV3-1
size: NA
J: TRBJ2-5
CDR3: ASSQGGGAETQY

V: TRBV11-3
size: NA
J: TRBJ1-2
CDR3: ASSLGRASVSGYT

V: TRBV6-5
size: NA
J: TRBJ1-2
CDR3: ASRLTGTGRGGYT

V: TRBV11-1
size: NA
J: TRBJ2-1
CDR3: ASSQPAGMRGSGNTYNEQF

V: TRBV6-5
size: NA
J: TRBJ1-4
CDR3: ASSYGRWNEKLF

V: TRBV12-5
size: NA
J: TRBJ2-7
CDR3: ASGLSNRGWGSYEQY

V: TRBV14
size: NA
J: TRBJ1-1
CDR3: ASSQVTGEGTEAF

V: TRBV19
size: NA
J: TRBJ1-2
CDR3: ASSISRDYNYGYT

V: TRBV19
size: NA
J: TRBJ1-5
CDR3: ASSIFALPGSNQPQH

V: TRBV7-3
size: NA
J: TRBJ1-2
CDR3: ASSLNPQGDGYT

V: TRBV24-1
size: NA
J: TRBJ2-7
CDR3: ATSLWEGTPYEQY

V: TRBV12-3/TRBV12-4
size: NA
J: TRBJ2-2
CDR3: ASSDPGTVNTGELF

V: TRBV5-1
size: NA
J: TRBJ2-3
CDR3: ASRFLAGGTDTQY

V: TRBV4-1
size: NA
J: TRBJ2-1
CDR3: ASSQERMEQF

V: TRBV6-1
size: NA
J: TRBJ1-2
CDR3: ASSSNRGASGYT

V: TRBV29-1
size: NA
J: TRBJ2-1
CDR3: SVRWGNEQF

V: TRBV4-1
size: once
J: TRBJ2-1
CDR3: ASSQELAREQF

V: TRBV2
size: NA
J: TRBJ1-5
CDR3: ASRREVSNQPQH

V: TRBV6-1
size: NA
J: TRBJ2-3
CDR3: ASSEVGTGPYTQY

V: TRBV19
size: NA
J: TRBJ2-1
CDR3: ASSIGGSHYNEQF

V: TRBV18
size: NA
J: TRBJ2-5
CDR3: ASSQTAIGQGKETQY

V: TRBV12-3/TRBV12-4
size: few
J: TRBJ2-1
CDR3: ASSLLAYNEQF

V: TRBV5-4
size: NA
J: TRBJ2-3
CDR3: ASSSQGDTQY

V: TRBV12-3/TRBV12-4
size: once
J: TRBJ1-5
CDR3: ASRLTDYQPQH

V: TRBV29-1
size: NA
J: TRBJ1-2
CDR3: SVEVVKIAVGSGYT

V: TRBV11-2
size: few
J: TRBJ2-5
CDR3: ASSRAETQY

V: TRBV19
size: NA
J: TRBJ2-3
CDR3: ASSPRSGSLPDTQY

V: TRBV12-3/TRBV12-4
size: NA
J: TRBJ2-5
CDR3: ASLQSGAGETQY

V: TRBV19
size: once
J: TRBJ2-7
CDR3: ASSYHAGEQY

V: TRBV12-3/TRBV12-4
size: NA
J: TRBJ2-7
CDR3: ASSPQLAGESYEQY

V: TRBV6-6
size: few
J: TRBJ2-7
CDR3: ASSYERDSSYEQY

V: TRBV19
size: NA
J: TRBJ1-1
CDR3: ASSISAGTNTEAF

V: TRBV5-1
size: NA
J: TRBJ2-7
CDR3: ASSSTSEGLRSYEQY

V: TRBV2
size: NA
J: TRBJ1-1
CDR3: ASRGSVQGRTEAF

V: TRBV11-3
size: NA
J: TRBJ2-1
CDR3: ASSPAGGPVEQF

V: TRBV7-2
size: NA
J: TRBJ1-1
CDR3: ASSRTGINTEAF

V: TRBV19
size: NA
J: TRBJ2-5
CDR3: ASSIGRTGQTQY

V: TRBV3-1
size: NA
J: TRBJ2-7
CDR3: ASSWGFSGEQY

V: TRBV25-1
size: NA
J: TRBJ2-3
CDR3: ASSDPGTGISTDTQY

V: TRBV24-1
size: NA
J: TRBJ2-3
CDR3: ATSDPGGGRGDTQY

V: TRBV11-2
size: NA
J: TRBJ1-2
CDR3: ASSLLNYGYT

V: TRBV6-2/TRBV6-3
size: NA
J: TRBJ1-1
CDR3: ASTQILPTGPEAF

V: TRBV19
size: once
J: TRBJ1-1
CDR3: ASSIPGRVTEAF

V: TRBV20-1
size: once
J: TRBJ2-3
CDR3: SARDRGGGITDTQY

V: TRBV7-9
size: few
J: TRBJ2-3
CDR3: ASSSSGSTDTQY

V: TRBV5-6
size: NA
J: TRBJ1-2
CDR3: ASSLPGVGGGT

V: TRBV5-6
size: NA
J: TRBJ1-4
CDR3: ASSFTTGLEATNEKLF